These 30 T cell receptor beta chains came from one sample sequenced in a study of patients and donors after allogeneic stem cell transplantation. TCRdb re-derived calls from the RT-PCR reads in MiXCR, one entry per CDR3 protein. The sample consists of approximately 140,000 distinct CDR3 sequences, about a third of them appearing once. Sequencing was done on a sample of blood, either unsorted or a sorted T cell fraction (not recorded which). These receptors originate from a human donor who was either an allogeneic HSCT recipient or a stem cell or donor lymphocyte infusion donor (not recorded which). It is not recorded whose cells these are; they may come from a transplant donor.

This clonotype was observed a few times. The genes are TRBV20-1 and TRBJ1-6; 8 nucleotides line up with TRBD1. Germline V lookup: CDR1 DFQATT, CDR2 SNEGSKA (reference sequence). The length of the CDR3 is 13 residues. V lost 7 bases and J lost 9; bases outside the gene matches: 8. CDR3 sequence (DNA): TGCAGTGTAAGGACGACAGGGGCTTCACCCCTCCACTTT. Residues: CSVRTTGASPLHF.

This clonotype was counted a few times. The chain combines TRBV5-1 with TRBJ1-3, with a tentative D call TRBD1 (6 bases). Trimming removed 3 bases at V and 0 bases at J, with 10 bases between. There are 15 residues in the CDR3. Germline assignment: CDR1 SGHRS and CDR2 YFSETQ. CDR3 DNA: TGCGCCAGCAGCTCCGGACAGATCTCTGGAAACACCATATATTTT. This encodes CASSSGQISGNTIYF.

The V gene is TRBV6-6, the J gene TRBJ1-2, with 9 bases matching TRBD1. The CDR3 consists of 14 residues. V shed 6 bases and J 6 bases; nucleotides not matched to a gene: 8. Germline lookup yields CDR1 MNHNY and CDR2 SVGAGI (reference sequence). CDR3 protein: CASSTGGEGHGYTF. CDR3 bases: TGTGCCAGCAGCACAGGGGGCGAAGGGCATGGCTACACCTTC.

The chain combines TRBV12-3 or TRBV12-4 with TRBJ2-1; TRBD2 matches at 8 bases. J gave up 2 bases and V 5 bases, and 5 bases lay outside the gene matches. This CDR3 has 15 amino acids. CDR3 sequence reads: CASSPSGGPYNEQFF. The CDR3 DNA is TGTGCCAGCAGTCCGAGCGGGGGTCCCTACAATGAGCAGTTCTTC.

The V and J genes are TRBV5-6 and TRBJ1-1, with 9 bases that match TRBD1. Trimming at V came to 3 bases and at J to 4 bases, leaving 7 bases not matched to a gene. The CDR3 is 15 amino acids. CDR1 SGHDT and CDR2 YYEEEE come from the germline V gene. CDR3 protein: CASSYAGQGSTEAFF. DNA for the CDR3: TGTGCCAGCAGCTACGCGGGACAGGGTTCCACTGAAGCTTTCTTT.

This chain links TRBV6-2 or TRBV6-3 with TRBJ2-1, with 7 positions matching TRBD2. J was trimmed by 8 bases and V by 0 bases; bases with no gene match: 19. The V gene's germline CDR1 is MNHEY and CDR2 SVGEGT. The CDR3 covers 19 residues. The CDR3 loop reads CASSYSPLGLGGIGHEQFF. The CDR3 region has the DNA TGTGCCAGCAGTTACTCACCACTCGGACTAGGAGGGATAGGGCATGAGCAGTTCTTC.

This clonotype was counted only a few times. The rearrangement links TRBV25-1 to TRBJ2-3; D unresolved. Germline CDR1 MGHDK, CDR2 SYGVNS. The CDR3 spans 15 residues. With 0 bases removed from V and 6 bases from J, the gap between germline ends came to 13 bases. The CDR3 DNA reads as TGTGCCAGCAGTGAATATAATAGGGTCGCGGATACGCAGTATTTT. Its protein product is CASSEYNRVADTQYF.

The J gene is TRBJ2-7, the V gene TRBV6-1, with D tentatively TRBD2 (5 bases). In germline, CDR1 is MNHNS, CDR2 SASEGT. The length of the CDR3 is 13 residues. This CDR3 reads CGSRPGFYYEQYV. In DNA form, the CDR3 reads TGTGGCAGCAGACCGGGATTCTACTACGAGCAGTACGTC.

The CDR3 sequence is CASSLAGAQGLSNQPQHF. CDR3 nucleotides: TGTGCCAGCAGCTTGGCCGGGGCACAGGGGCTAAGCAATCAGCCCCAGCATTTT. The V call is TRBV7-9, the J call TRBJ1-5, with 7 bases identical to TRBD1. The V segment lost 3 bases and the J segment 1 base; nucleotides outside the gene matches: 12. CDR1 and CDR2 from the germline V gene are SEHNR and FQNEAQ (reference sequence). This CDR3 spans 18 amino acids.

Written as DNA, the CDR3 is TGTGCCAGCTCCTACGGGGGCTTTGGGGGAAACACCATATATTTT. It codes for CASSYGGFGGNTIYF. The chain uses TRBV28 and TRBJ1-3; D is possibly TRBD1 (6 bases). V lost 8 bases and J 4 bases, leaving 18 bases between the germline ends. CDR1 is MDHEN, CDR2 SYDVKM, per germline. CDR3 length: 15 amino acids.

The gene calls are TRBV29-1 and TRBJ1-2, with 7 positions matching TRBD1. V was clipped by 6 bases and J by 4 bases; unmatched bases: 2. There are 11 residues in the CDR3. Germline CDR1 SQVTM, CDR2 ANQGSEA. CDR3 protein: CSVGQVYGYTF. CDR3 sequence (DNA): TGCAGCGTCGGACAGGTCTATGGCTACACCTTC.

The V and J genes are TRBV9 and TRBJ2-3; 11 nucleotides align to TRBD2. The CDR3 has 17 amino acids. V lost 3 bases, J lost 5 bases, and 11 bases stayed unmatched. CDR1 SGDLS and CDR2 YYNGEE come from the germline V gene. This CDR3 reads CASSDPIAGGQVDTQYF. The CDR3 nucleotides read TGTGCCAGCAGCGACCCAATAGCGGGGGGGCAAGTAGATACGCAGTATTTT. Using reference TRBV9 and TRBJ2-3 for the parts outside the CDR3, the full variable domain is DSGVTQTPKHLITATGQRVTLRCSPRSGDLSVYWYQQSLDQGLQFLIQYYNGEERAKGNILERFSAQQFPDLHSELNLSSLELGDSALYFCASSDPIAGGQVDTQYFGPGTRLTVL.

This clonotype was observed a handful of times. The chain recombines TRBV12-3 or TRBV12-4 with TRBJ2-7; unclear D gene. Trimming removed 1 base from V and 6 bases from J, with 10 bases in between. This CDR3 has 13 residues. The CDR3 nucleotides read TGTGCCAGCAGTTTAGGTGGCCCGATCGAGCAGTACGTC. It encodes CASSLGGPIEQYV.

J is TRBJ1-1 and V is TRBV6-5; a possible D gene is TRBD1 (6 bases). Germline V gene sequence: CDR1 MNHEY, CDR2 SVGAGI. V shed 6 bases and J shed 1 base, with 9 bases lying between them. This CDR3 is 13 amino acids long. This CDR3 reads CASSRQENTEAFF. The CDR3 DNA reads TGTGCCAGCAGCCGACAGGAGAACACTGAAGCTTTCTTT.

V is TRBV12-3 or TRBV12-4 and J is TRBJ1-2, with 12 bases aligning to TRBD1. V lost 8 bases, J lost 8 bases, and 15 bases stayed unmatched. The CDR3 has 16 residues. CDR3 in DNA: TGTGCCAGCCAACGAGCGGGACAGGGGGCGGACAAAGGCTACACCTTC. This gives the protein CASQRAGQGADKGYTF.

This clonotype was detected a few times. The chain joins TRBV7-6 to TRBJ1-1; D might be TRBD1 (6 bases). The ends were cut back, 0 bases at V and 11 bases at J, with 16 bases in the middle. Germline V gene lookup returns CDR1 SGHVS and CDR2 FNYEAQ. The CDR3 consists of 14 residues. CDR3 region: CASSLAIEGGVAFF. The DNA for the CDR3 is TGTGCCAGCAGCTTAGCGATAGAGGGGGGCGTCGCTTTCTTT.

This sequence joins TRBV20-1 and TRBJ1-6; TRBD1 matches at 7 bases. Per germline, CDR1 DFQATT and CDR2 SNEGSKA (reference sequence). CDR3 length: 13 residues. Losses at the gene ends were 3 bases for V and 9 bases for J; bases not matched to a gene: 5. The CDR3 nucleotides read TGCAGTGCTAGTTGGCACAGGGGTTCACCCCTCCACTTT. This sequence encodes CSASWHRGSPLHF.

This clonotype occurred a few times. This sequence joins TRBV2 and TRBJ1-1; 9 bases agree with TRBD1. From germline, CDR1 is SNHLY and CDR2 FYNNEI. J was trimmed by 1 base and V by 6 bases; bases with no gene match: 3. The CDR3 consists of 14 residues. In DNA form, the CDR3 reads TGTGCCAGCAGGATGGACAGGGGGAACACTGAAGCTTTCTTT. Translated: CASRMDRGNTEAFF.

V gene TRBV11-2 combines with J gene TRBJ2-5; D is uncertain. Trimming removed 7 bases at V and 1 base at J, with 13 bases between. Germline loops: CDR1 SGHAT, CDR2 FQNNGV. CDR3 length: 14 amino acids. The CDR3 coding sequence is TGTGCCAGCACCCCAAGGCAAGCCCAAGAGACCCAGTACTTC. Its protein product is CASTPRQAQETQYF.

The CDR3 DNA sequence: TGTGCCAGCAGCCTAGACAGAACCGGCACAGATACGCAGTATTTT. Amino acids: CASSLDRTGTDTQYF. This chain connects TRBV12-3 or TRBV12-4 to TRBJ2-3, with TRBD1 as a possible D gene (5 bases). The CDR3 runs 15 residues. The ends were cut back, 6 bases at V and 1 base at J, with 14 bases in the middle.

This clonotype was observed a handful of times. The chain joins TRBV10-3 to TRBJ2-7; TRBD1 aligns across 10 bases. Germline V gene lookup returns CDR1 ENHRY and CDR2 SYGVKD. Unmatched junction bases numbered 5, after V lost 0 bases and J lost 3 bases. The CDR3 consists of 16 residues. CDR3 amino acids: CAISESQGTGVYEQYF. For the CDR3, the DNA is TGTGCCATCAGTGAGTCACAGGGGACAGGGGTCTACGAGCAGTACTTC.

Written as DNA, the CDR3 is TGTGCCAGCAGCGTGTCAGGTAGCAATCAGCCCCAGCATTTT. This sequence encodes CASSVSGSNQPQHF. The J gene is TRBJ1-5, the V gene TRBV9, with D unresolved. Germline CDR1 is SGDLS and CDR2 is YYNGEE. Trimming cost V 2 bases and J 0 bases, with 6 bases left between them. The CDR3 is 14 residues long. Complete variable domain (other parts from reference TRBV9 and TRBJ1-5): DSGVTQTPKHLITATGQRVTLRCSPRSGDLSVYWYQQSLDQGLQFLIQYYNGEERAKGNILERFSAQQFPDLHSELNLSSLELGDSALYFCASSVSGSNQPQHFGDGTRLSIL.

This clonotype was seen only a few times. The chain employs TRBV3-1 and TRBJ1-5; no clear D. The V gene's germline CDR1 is LGHDT and CDR2 YNNKEL (reference sequence). V was clipped by 1 base and J by 4 bases, with 8 bases between them. The CDR3 totals 14 residues. CDR3 sequence reads: CASSQGRRNQPQHF. As DNA, the CDR3 is TGTGCCAGCAGCCAAGGGCGGAGAAATCAGCCCCAGCATTTT.

This chain links TRBV7-8 with TRBJ1-3; no firm D call. Trimming cost V 4 bases and J 0 bases, with 13 bases left between them. The CDR3 runs to 16 residues. Germline V gene lookup returns CDR1 SGHVS and CDR2 FQNEAQ. For the CDR3, the DNA is TGTGCCAGCAGCTCCGAGAGATTCAGCTCTGGAAACACCATATATTTT. Its protein product is CASSSERFSSGNTIYF.

This clonotype was counted between two and nine times. The rearrangement uses TRBV11-2 and TRBJ1-2; 12 positions agree with TRBD1. Per germline, CDR1 SGHAT and CDR2 FQNNGV. The CDR3 extends over 14 amino acids. The DNA for the CDR3 is TGTGCAGCCACCGGGACAGGGGGCGCCCGGGGCTACACCTTC. Its translation: CAATGTGGARGYTF.

This clonotype was seen once. The chain is built from TRBV9 and TRBJ2-3, with D unresolved. The CDR3 totals 12 residues. Germline CDR1 is SGDLS and CDR2 is YYNGEE. Trimming stripped 3 bases from V and 3 bases from J, with 5 bases between. The CDR3 is CASSAQTDTQYF. The DNA of the CDR3 is TGTGCCAGCAGCGCCCAAACAGATACGCAGTATTTT.

The rearrangement links TRBV27 to TRBJ2-7, with D possibly TRBD1 on 5 matching bases. Germline CDR1 reads MNHEY; CDR2 reads SMNVEV (reference sequence). Trimming removed 6 bases at V and 3 bases at J, with 9 bases between. This CDR3 has 12 residues. The CDR3 is CASSSGFYEQYF. As DNA, the CDR3 is TGTGCCAGCAGCTCAGGGTTCTACGAGCAGTACTTC.

This chain uses TRBV29-1 with TRBJ2-7, with D possibly TRBD1 on 6 matching bases. This CDR3 is 13 amino acids long. CDR1 is SQVTM and CDR2 is ANQGSEA in the germline V gene. The germline V and J ends were trimmed by 3 bases and 2 bases, with 11 bases remaining between them. Written as DNA, the CDR3 is TGCAGCGTTGAGGGCAGGGGACCCTACGAGCAGTACTTC. Translated: CSVEGRGPYEQYF.

The rearrangement uses TRBV5-6 and TRBJ2-3; 10 bases align to TRBD1. Germline lookup yields CDR1 SGHDT and CDR2 YYEEEE. This CDR3 comprises 14 residues. J was trimmed by 7 bases and V by 2 bases; bases with no gene match: 4. The CDR3 DNA sequence: TGTGCCAGCAGCTTTGGGACAGGGGAGCATACGCAGTATTTT. This gives the protein CASSFGTGEHTQYF.

This clonotype has just a few counts. The chain joins TRBV4-2 to TRBJ1-1, with no clear D. The CDR3 covers 13 residues. Germline V gene lookup returns CDR1 LGHNA and CDR2 YNFKEQ. The V end was cut by 6 bases, the J end by 1 base, with 9 bases between. CDR3 amino acids: CASSEGPNTEAFF. CDR3 nucleotide sequence: TGTGCCAGCAGTGAGGGCCCGAACACTGAAGCTTTCTTT.